This entry features one TCR beta chain sequence. The antigen remains unidentified. Germline V CDR1 and CDR2: SGDLS, YYNGEE. The junction had 10 bases not matched to a gene; V was cut back by 4 bases and J by 6 bases. CDR3 length equals 16 residues. Repertoires were generated with immunoSEQ multiplex PCR, while TCRdb's copy carries only in-frame clones and drops some. The sample has about 2.3 million clones; over 85% are singletons. The data belong to a study of shared clonotypes between healthy human individuals. Whole-study context: Per donor, CD8 memory used one plate, CD8 naive used two, CD4 memory used three and CD4 naive used three.

Whole-study results and caveats: Estimated richness values were generally larger in naive subsets than in memory subsets.

Sequencing was carried out using naive CD4+ T cells from PBMCs. Indicated subset: CD45RA+ positively selected. V gene TRBV9 combines with J gene TRBJ2-2; 9 bases align to TRBD1. The origin of this receptor is a man between 18 and 29 years old in good health. Some clones in this sample may be carry-over from other donors' samples. The CDR3 sequence: CASSLTGTGPPGELFF. CDR3 in DNA: TGTGCCAGCAGCCTCACCGGGACAGGGCCCCCCGGGGAGCTGTTTTTT.